The rows below give T cell receptor beta chains drawn from one sample of a study of identical twins. A single record per CDR3 protein comes from TCRdb applying MiXCR to the 5' RACE reads. This sample carries fewer than 900,000 distinct CDR3 sequences, 21% of them seen once, and the ten largest clones take about 4.3%. These same records also appear under a second study, on T cells expressing NK-cell markers.

The sequencing input was PBMCs. All receptors come from a young woman in good health. The conserved cysteine and the conserved F or W are not part of the CDR3 here.

TRBJ2-1,TRBV27,ASGLSSYNEQF
TRBJ2-2,TRBV6-2/TRBV6-3,ASRVGSNTGELF
TRBJ1-6,TRBV5-1,ASKFDREGNSPLH
TRBJ2-5,TRBV5-1,ASSLLPGETQY
TRBJ2-1,TRBV6-2/TRBV6-3,ASSYRSSYNEQF
TRBJ2-3,TRBV20-1,SAGRLAGVADTQY
TRBJ1-2,TRBV29-1,SVEQWDTYGYT
TRBJ2-3,TRBV7-8,ASLDEFTDTQY
TRBJ2-2,TRBV7-2,ASSFPKGGPGELF
TRBJ2-1,TRBV6-5,ASSYVRQYNEQF
TRBJ2-7,TRBV12-3/TRBV12-4,ASSSPGTGVIGGEQY
TRBJ1-2,TRBV2,ASPDINYGYT
TRBJ2-2,TRBV20-1,SARVARGGGELF
TRBJ2-1,TRBV5-1,ASSLWGTSGKF
TRBJ2-1,TRBV4-3,ASSQVQASGRDEQF
TRBJ1-2,TRBV9,ASSVGGRSPANYGYT
TRBJ1-2,TRBV5-4,ASSLGLPANYGYT
TRBJ2-6,TRBV2,ASSRTDSGANVLT
TRBJ2-1,TRBV10-3,AISDPTSGGNEQF
TRBJ1-5,TRBV10-3,AISGVSNQPQH
TRBJ1-5,TRBV12-3/TRBV12-4,ASSLIGETKPQH
TRBJ2-7,TRBV2,AGRTGYEQY
TRBJ2-1,TRBV10-2,ASSDLAGVKYEQF
TRBJ2-1,TRBV9,ASSVAGQGNEQF
TRBJ2-3,TRBV20-1,SAVSMDTQY
TRBJ2-5,TRBV7-9,ASSLEGRGRLETQY
TRBJ1-1,TRBV5-5,ASSATGGDAF
TRBJ2-7,TRBV5-1,ASSLFREYEQY
TRBJ2-7,TRBV4-1,ASSQVTGYSYEQY
TRBJ2-7,TRBV7-9,ASSFADPNYEQY
TRBJ2-5,TRBV20-1,SARLVPRTSGDKQETQY
TRBJ2-7,TRBV4-3,ASSQDVTASYEQY
TRBJ2-3,TRBV7-8,ASSLTGGMSPDTQY
TRBJ2-1,TRBV7-3,ASSIRDNEQF
TRBJ1-2,TRBV20-1,SARTGYGYT
TRBJ2-1,TRBV19,ASTISSYNEQF
TRBJ1-1,TRBV20-1,SARISPEAF
TRBJ2-1,TRBV27,ASSHVPAPWGEQF
TRBJ2-3,TRBV5-5,ASSFGAADTQY
TRBJ2-7,TRBV7-9,ASLAGSKGHEQY
TRBJ2-1,TRBV2,ASSGNERGEQF
TRBJ2-7,TRBV7-9,ASTKGDSTYEQY
TRBJ1-4,TRBV12-3/TRBV12-4,ASSSQEFNEKLF
TRBJ1-1,TRBV12-3/TRBV12-4,ASRTDRNTEAF
TRBJ2-1,TRBV9,ASSVPRDFHNEQF